This is a list of T cell receptor beta chains from one sample in a study of CD8 T cells in ankylosing spondylitis. TCRdb itself ran the 5' RACE reads through MiXCR, one entry per CDR3 protein. The table shows 200,000 to 300,000 distinct CDR3 sequences, with 20% to 30% occurring only once. Sequencing used blood, either unsorted or a sorted T cell fraction (not recorded which). The receptor source for this set is a male donor with ankylosing spondylitis or in good health (not recorded which). CDR3s include the opening cysteine and the closing phenylalanine or tryptophan. The D gene is left open where the match is weak. A row's size may be missing; if present it is once, few, many or a size class.

d_call,clone_size,cdr3_length,v_call,j_call,cdr3_nt,cdr3_aa
NA,many,12,TRBV20-1,TRBJ2-1,TGCAGTGCACCTTATCAGGGTAATGAGCAGTTCTTC,CSAPYQGNEQFF
NA,few,13,TRBV10-2,TRBJ2-1,TGCGCCAGCAGTGAGTCAACAGGCAGCGAGCAGTTCTTC,CASSESTGSEQFF
TRBD2,NA,15,TRBV2,TRBJ2-3,TGTGCCAGCAGGACTAGCGGGGGCCGTACAGATACGCAGTATTTT,CASRTSGGRTDTQYF
NA,many,14,TRBV4-1,TRBJ2-1,TGCGCCAGCAGCCAGACTACAGGGTCGGGTGAGCAGTTCTTC,CASSQTTGSGEQFF
NA,many,15,TRBV5-5,TRBJ2-2,TGTGCCAGCAGCTTGGGGGCAGTTCGCACCGGGGAGCTGTTTTTT,CASSLGAVRTGELFF
NA,NA,14,TRBV28,TRBJ2-5,TGTGCCAGCAGTTTACAGCAGGGAAAGGAGACCCAGTACTTC,CASSLQQGKETQYF
TRBD2,NA,16,TRBV5-4,TRBJ2-1,TGTGCCAGCAGCTTGGAACTAGCGGAGATCTACAATGAGCAGTTCTTC,CASSLELAEIYNEQFF
NA,many,14,TRBV12-3/TRBV12-4,TRBJ1-1,TGTGCCAGCAGTCCTCCCCGTGTCCGCACTGAAGCTTTCTTT,CASSPPRVRTEAFF
TRBD1,many,15,TRBV20-1,TRBJ2-7,TGCAGTGCTCCTCCTTCGGGACAGGGAATACACGAGCAGTACTTC,CSAPPSGQGIHEQYF
TRBD1,NA,15,TRBV5-1,TRBJ2-1,TGCGCCAGCAGCCCCGGGACAGGAGGGGACAATGAGCAGTTCTTC,CASSPGTGGDNEQFF
TRBD1,many,15,TRBV20-1,TRBJ2-3,TGCAGTGCTAGAGTTATAGGACAGGGGGCAGATACGCAGTATTTT,CSARVIGQGADTQYF
TRBD1,NA,15,TRBV7-8,TRBJ2-7,TGTGCCAGCAGCGCCCGATCAGGGGGATACTACGAGCAGTACTTC,CASSARSGGYYEQYF
TRBD1,many,14,TRBV20-1,TRBJ2-7,TGCAGTGCTAACGCCGGGACAGGAGCCTACGAGCAGTACTTC,CSANAGTGAYEQYF
TRBD1,NA,16,TRBV18,TRBJ2-1,TGTGCCAGCTCACCTCGAGGACAGGGGGCCAACAATGAGCAGTTCTTC,CASSPRGQGANNEQFF
NA,NA,19,TRBV10-3,TRBJ2-7,TGTGCCATCAGTGACCCTAGATGGCGGGCCGTTGAGGAGCAATACGAGCAGTACTTC,CAISDPRWRAVEEQYEQYF
NA,many,15,TRBV3-1,TRBJ1-1,TGTGCCAGCAGCCAAGATGCCCTCCGGGGGGAGAAAGCTTTCTTT,CASSQDALRGEKAFF
NA,many,14,TRBV9,TRBJ1-1,TGTGCCAGCAGCGTATCTTCGGTGGCCACTGAAGCTTTCTTT,CASSVSSVATEAFF
TRBD2,few,14,TRBV20-1,TRBJ2-7,TGCAGTGCTAGAATCCGGGGGGGCTCCTACGAGCAGTACTTC,CSARIRGGSYEQYF
NA,few,13,TRBV20-1,TRBJ2-1,TGCAGTTCGCGGAGGAGCTCCTACAATGAGCAGTTCTTC,CSSRRSSYNEQFF
TRBD1,many,14,TRBV3-1,TRBJ2-2,TGTGCCAGCAGCAGACTGAGGGGGCCCGGGGAGCTGTTTTTT,CASSRLRGPGELFF
NA,NA,11,TRBV20-1,TRBJ1-1,TGCAGTGTCATTAAGGACACTGAAGCTTTCTTT,CSVIKDTEAFF
NA,many,13,TRBV9,TRBJ1-4,TGTGCCAGCAGCCCCAGATTAGGGGAAAAACTGTTTTTT,CASSPRLGEKLFF
TRBD1,many,14,TRBV29-1,TRBJ2-1,TGCAGCGTTGATCGCAGGGGGTCGGACAATGAGCAGTTCTTC,CSVDRRGSDNEQFF
TRBD1,many,19,TRBV20-1,TRBJ2-3,TGCAGTGCTAGGCCCGGGACAGGGGGAATGGGGCAGCTGACAGATACGCAGTATTTT,CSARPGTGGMGQLTDTQYF
NA,many,13,TRBV12-3/TRBV12-4,TRBJ2-2,TGTGCCAGCAGTTCGGACGGATCCGGGGAGCTGTTTTTT,CASSSDGSGELFF
NA,many,14,TRBV20-1,TRBJ1-2,TGCAGTGCGACGTACAGGGCGTCTGACTATGGCTACACCTTC,CSATYRASDYGYTF
NA,few,11,TRBV20-1,TRBJ2-5,TGCAGTGCTAGGATCCAAGAGACCCAGTACTTC,CSARIQETQYF
TRBD2,many,18,TRBV6-5,TRBJ2-2,TGTGCCAGCAGTTACTGGGCCCCCGGGACTAGCCCGGTTGGGGAGCTGTTTTTT,CASSYWAPGTSPVGELFF
TRBD2,many,17,TRBV24-1,TRBJ2-5,TGTGCCACCAGTGATTCGCGGACTAGCGGGGGACAAGAGACCCAGTACTTC,CATSDSRTSGGQETQYF
NA,NA,11,TRBV30,TRBJ2-5,TGTGCCTGGAGCGAGGGGGAGACCCAGTACTTC,CAWSEGETQYF
TRBD1,many,14,TRBV20-1,TRBJ2-3,TGCAGTGCTAGAGCCGGGACAGGGGTCCTTACGCAGTATTTT,CSARAGTGVLTQYF
NA,NA,15,TRBV20-1,TRBJ1-5,TGCAGTGCTAGGGATTCCGGGACGGCAAATCAGCCCCAGCATTTT,CSARDSGTANQPQHF
TRBD1,NA,14,TRBV6-4,TRBJ2-2,TGTGCCAGCAGTGTGGACAGGGCTACCGGGGAGCTGTTTTTT,CASSVDRATGELFF
NA,many,15,TRBV20-1,TRBJ1-2,TGCAGTGCTGTACGACAGGCAACGACCGACTATGGCTACACCTTC,CSAVRQATTDYGYTF
NA,NA,15,TRBV2,TRBJ2-6,TGTGCCAGCTGGCTACAGGGTGCTGGGGCCAACGTCCTGACTTTC,CASWLQGAGANVLTF
NA,few,15,TRBV7-9,TRBJ2-1,TGTGCCAGCAGCTTGGACGGGGGAACCTACAATGAGCAGTTCTTC,CASSLDGGTYNEQFF
NA,many,17,TRBV20-1,TRBJ2-1,TGCAGTGCTAGACCCCCCTTGAAGGAGCGGAAAGCGGATGAGCAGTTCTTC,CSARPPLKERKADEQFF
TRBD1,NA,16,TRBV10-3,TRBJ2-6,TGTGCCATCAGACGGACAGGGATTGGTGGGGCCAACGTCCTGACTTTC,CAIRRTGIGGANVLTF
TRBD2,NA,17,TRBV6-2/TRBV6-3,TRBJ2-2,TGTGCCAGCACCGGACTAGCGGGGGGGCCCAACACCGGGGAGCTGTTTTTT,CASTGLAGGPNTGELFF
NA,many,15,TRBV15,TRBJ1-6,TGTGCCACCAGCGATGGACAAACCTCTAATTCACCCCTCCACTTT,CATSDGQTSNSPLHF
TRBD1,many,14,TRBV20-1,TRBJ2-6,TGCAGTGCTGGACAGGGGGCTGGGGCCAACGTCCTGACTTTC,CSAGQGAGANVLTF
NA,many,14,TRBV4-1,TRBJ1-1,TGCGCCAGCAGCCTAGGACTGGAGAACACTGAAGCTTTCTTT,CASSLGLENTEAFF
NA,NA,13,TRBV20-1,TRBJ2-1,TGCAGTGCTAGAGTGGACAATCGCAATGAGCAGTTCTTC,CSARVDNRNEQFF
TRBD1,NA,15,TRBV6-5,TRBJ1-1,TGTGCCAGCAGTTACTCGGGGACAGACAACACTGAAGCTTTCTTT,CASSYSGTDNTEAFF
NA,many,15,TRBV11-2,TRBJ1-1,TGTGCCAGCAGCTTAGGGATAGGGCCGGGCACTGAAGCTTTCTTT,CASSLGIGPGTEAFF
TRBD2,NA,15,TRBV24-1,TRBJ2-1,TGTGCCACCAGAGACCGTAGCGGGGCGGCAAATGAGCAGTTCTTC,CATRDRSGAANEQFF
NA,NA,10,TRBV29-1,TRBJ2-1,TGCAGCGTTGATTTTGGTGAGCAGTTCTTC,CSVDFGEQFF
TRBD2,few,14,TRBV18,TRBJ2-7,TGTGCCAGCTCAGCCGGGACTAGCTCCTACGAGCAGTACTTC,CASSAGTSSYEQYF
NA,many,13,TRBV20-1,TRBJ1-1,TGCAGTGCTAGAGGGGGGCATGACACTGAAGCTTTCTTT,CSARGGHDTEAFF
NA,many,15,TRBV20-1,TRBJ2-7,TGCAGTGCTCCAAACTCCCAGGGCAACTCCTACGAGCAGTACTTC,CSAPNSQGNSYEQYF